This TCR beta chain originates from a study of cytomegalovirus exposure and HLA in healthy donors. Study at large: Researchers found that about 82% of 350 to 500 genotyped donors fell within the Caucasian-associated ancestry cluster.

This PCR relied on a set of 60 Vbeta primers and 13 Jbeta primers. Using immunoSEQ multiplex PCR, the repertoire was profiled, and TCRdb retains in-frame clones only, with some absent. The table lists around 160,000 clones, approximately 79% of them singletons. This clone was observed once. What it recognizes is unknown. At collection, donors were nominally healthy, but unrecorded immune exposures were probable. Germline lookup yields CDR1 MDHEN and CDR2 SYDVKM. The ends lost 6 bases at V and 5 bases at J; junction bases unmatched: 6. The CDR3 sequence is 13 residues long. Study findings and constraints: At a 0.05 false discovery rate, a later analysis found 18,000 or so TCR beta sequences to be associated with HLA alleles. Later work found that TCR association rates differed between HLA loci; DRB1 had the most and HLA-C the fewest.

Sequenced: PBMCs. The clonotype comes from a human donor in good health. The chain employs TRBV28 and TRBJ2-5, with 7 bases lining up with TRBD1. As DNA, the CDR3 is TGTGCCAGCAGAAGAGGGGGCAGGGAGACCCAGTACTTC. It yields the protein CASRRGGRETQYF. Combining the CDR3 with reference TRBV28 and TRBJ2-5 gives the whole variable domain DVKVTQSSRYLVKRTGEKVFLECVQDMDHENMFWYRQDPGLGLRLIYFSYDVKMKEKGDIPEGYSVSREKKERFSLILESASTNQTSMYLCASRRGGRETQYFGPGTRLLVL.